This T cell receptor (beta chain) was found in a study of cytomegalovirus exposure and HLA in healthy donors. In the study overall: HLA-typed donors were the source of about 90 million unique TCRs held in an early data release.

Study-level findings and limits: Apart from CMV serostatus, no immune exposure information was available.

As for this clone: Its matching antigen is unknown.

Researchers ran the PCR with 60 Vbeta and 13 Jbeta primers. TCRdb keeps only in-frame clones here, not all; method: immunoSEQ multiplex PCR. The data contain around 99,000 clones, about 76% of them singletons. Germline V gene sequence: CDR1 MNHEY, CDR2 SMNVEV (reference sequence). This CDR3 is built from 19 residues. Trimming took 4 bases from V and 2 from J; bases not matched to a gene: 12. The sequence was obtained from a middle-aged man in good health and CMV-seronegative. V is TRBV27 and J is TRBJ2-2, with 11 bases aligning to TRBD1. The sample was PBMCs. CDR3 region: CASSSARTGGHDNTGELFF. DNA of the CDR3: TGTGCCAGCAGTTCAGCCCGGACAGGGGGCCACGATAACACCGGGGAGCTGTTTTTT.